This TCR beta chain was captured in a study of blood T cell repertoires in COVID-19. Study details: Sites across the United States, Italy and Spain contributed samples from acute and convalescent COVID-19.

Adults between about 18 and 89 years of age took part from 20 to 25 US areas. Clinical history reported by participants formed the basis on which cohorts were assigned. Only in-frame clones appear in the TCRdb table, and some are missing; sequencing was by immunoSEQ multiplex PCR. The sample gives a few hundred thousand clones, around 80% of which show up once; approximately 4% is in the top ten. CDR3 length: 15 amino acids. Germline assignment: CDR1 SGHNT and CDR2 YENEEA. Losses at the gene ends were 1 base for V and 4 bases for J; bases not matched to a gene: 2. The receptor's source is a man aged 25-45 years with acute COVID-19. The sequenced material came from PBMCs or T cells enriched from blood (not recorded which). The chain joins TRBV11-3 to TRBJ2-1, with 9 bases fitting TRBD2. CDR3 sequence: CASSLATSGYNEQFF. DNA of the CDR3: TGTGCCAGCAGCTTAGCCACTAGCGGGTACAATGAGCAGTTCTTC.